This T cell receptor beta chain was profiled in a study of prognosis after radiotherapy for stage I lung cancer. Study in general: Under 15 cases involved newly diagnosed primary stage I lung tumors, and a few involved oligometastatic NSCLC subsequent to surgical resection of the primary tumor.

A volume of roughly 6 milliliters of peripheral blood was collected by draw at each of two time points. This CDR3 comprises 15 residues. Germline V gives CDR1 SGHRS, CDR2 YFSETQ. The ends were cut back, 5 bases at V and 0 bases at J, with 12 bases in the middle. Genomic DNA was subjected to two-round multiplex PCR for amplification of TCR beta CDR3. Gene-specific primers for each TRBV and TRBJ gene drove first-round PCR. For its second round, the PCR relied on universal primers. A single record per CDR3 protein comes from TCRdb applying MiXCR to the multiplex PCR reads. Counted here are around 8,600 distinct CDR3 sequences, 60% to 65% occurring once; the ten biggest clones make up around 18%.

Sequencing was performed on PBMCs, taken before or after stereotactic body radiation therapy (not recorded which). The chain is built from TRBV5-1 and TRBJ2-1, with D unresolved. This clonotype was obtained from a donor over 45 with non-small cell lung cancer. CDR3 nucleotides: TGCGCCAGCAGGGGCGCTATGAGCTCCTACAATGAGCAGTTCTTC. Its protein product is CASRGAMSSYNEQFF.